This TCR beta chain was obtained from a study of blood T cell repertoires in COVID-19. Study details: There were acute and convalescent COVID-19 samples, and they came from the United States, Italy and Spain. T cells, B-cell-depleted T cells, or PBMCs supplied cDNA or gDNA.

This clone was picked up one time. The CDR3 totals 13 residues. Trimming shortened V by 4 bases and J by 6 bases, and 12 bases separated the two germline ends. Germline V gene lookup returns CDR1 SGHRS and CDR2 YFSETQ. Original processing notes: Reference gene primer amplification gave nucleated cell count estimates. TCRdb's table, derived via immunoSEQ multiplex PCR, lists solely in-frame clones and lacks some. The V and J calls and the clone size are those of that table, but D and trimming were determined from the DNA. The sample consists of about 150,000 clones, around 87% of them appearing once. The chain combines TRBV5-1 with TRBJ2-3; weak D call: TRBD1 (5 bases). The sequence came from a man older than 75 with acute or convalescent COVID-19. Sequences were obtained from peripheral blood. CDR3 sequence: CASSDPGSDTQYF. The CDR3 nucleotides are TGCGCCAGCAGCGATCCAGGGTCCGATACGCAGTATTTT.